Listed here are 9 T cell receptor beta chains from one sample, sequenced in a study of vaccination and CD4 T cells after COVID-19. An Oncomine TCR Beta short-read assay was used to sequence the DNA from cultured CD4+ T cells. Genomic DNA was drawn out of CD4+ T cells grown in culture. TCRdb re-derived calls from the PCR reads in MiXCR, one entry per CDR3 protein. The repertoire holds more than 7,500 distinct CDR3 sequences, with 35% to 45% as singletons. Their antigen targets remain unknown. Documented treatment: roughly nine-day PBMC culture with coronavirus spike peptide pools or control peptides (ViraFEST assay). Samples of CD4+ T cells were obtained from the unexposed donor before the COVID-19 pandemic (2011-2018). Sequencing input: CD4+ T cells from blood, cultured in vitro. The receptors here all came from a human donor in good health.

This clonotype has a handful of counts. V usage is TRBV20-1 and J usage is TRBJ1-2; 8 bases match TRBD1. Germline-derived CDR1 and CDR2 are DFQATT and SNEGSKA (reference sequence). The trim removed 3 bases at V and 3 bases at J, leaving 12 bases unmatched. The CDR3 consists of 16 residues. The CDR3 loop reads CSASFYRTGRDYGYTF. The CDR3 DNA reads as TGCAGTGCTAGTTTCTATAGGACAGGGAGGGACTATGGCTACACCTTC.

This sequence joins TRBV19 and TRBJ1-6; maybe TRBD1 (5 bases). The CDR3 has 15 residues. Trimming left V 6 bases short and J 8 bases short, with 17 bases between. Germline CDR1 LNHDA, CDR2 SQIVND (reference sequence). CDR3 DNA sequence: TGTGCCAGTAGGACCAAAGGGACGGTGGATTCACCCCTCCACTTT. This encodes CASRTKGTVDSPLHF.

In the case of this clonotype: Lacking the conserved final phenylalanine or tryptophan, this CDR3 likely reflects a read error. This chain connects TRBV7-2 to TRBJ2-1; 8 nucleotides align to TRBD1. The CDR3 spans 14 residues. The germline V gene has CDR1 SGHTA and CDR2 FQGNSA. V was clipped by 5 bases and J by 5 bases; unmatched bases: 5. As DNA, the CDR3 is TGTGCCAGCAGCGTGTACAGGGGGAACAATGAGCAGTTCCTC. This encodes CASSVYRGNNEQFL.

In DNA, the CDR3 is TGTGCCACCAGTGATATACAACCGGGACTAGCGGGAAGGAGCTCCTACAATGAGCAGTTCTTC. Its protein is CATSDIQPGLAGRSSYNEQFF. The chain is built from TRBV24-1 and TRBJ2-1; 13 bases line up with TRBD2. This CDR3 is built from 21 residues. Losses at the gene ends were 3 bases for V and 0 bases for J; bases not matched to a gene: 13. Germline V lookup: CDR1 KGHDR, CDR2 SFDVKD.

This clonotype has more than one count but fewer than ten. CDR3 coding DNA: TGTGCCAGCAGCGCTCGTGGACAGGGGGACTATGGCTACACCTTC. Amino acid sequence: CASSARGQGDYGYTF. The genes are TRBV7-6 and TRBJ1-2; 10 nucleotides line up with TRBD1. The CDR3 length is 15 residues. From germline, CDR1 is SGHVS and CDR2 FNYEAQ. V dropped 5 bases and J dropped 3; count of bases not matched to a gene: 6. The variable domain in full, with the rest retrieved from reference TRBV7-6 and TRBJ1-2, is GAGVSQSPRYKVTKRGQDVALRCDPISGHVSLYWYRQALGQGPEFLTYFNYEAQQDKSGLPNDRFSAERPEGSISTLTIQRTEQRDSAMYRCASSARGQGDYGYTFGSGTRLTVV.

The chain is built from TRBV20-1 and TRBJ1-1; D is ambiguous. The CDR3 consists of 13 residues. V was trimmed by 3 bases and J by 5 bases, leaving 13 bases between them. CDR1 is DFQATT, CDR2 SNEGSKA, per germline (reference sequence). CDR3 sequence reads: CSARFGGLTEAFF. Written as DNA, the CDR3 is TGCAGTGCTAGGTTCGGCGGCCTAACTGAAGCTTTCTTT.

The rearrangement uses TRBV7-3 and TRBJ2-2; D is unresolved. The CDR3 is 15 amino acids. Trimming took off 0 bases at V and 2 bases at J, with 7 bases between the two ends. The V gene's germline CDR1 is SGHTA and CDR2 FQGTGA. The CDR3 protein is CASSLTPGNTGELFF. As DNA, the CDR3 is TGTGCCAGCAGCTTAACGCCAGGAAACACCGGGGAGCTGTTTTTT. The variable domain in full, completed from reference TRBV7-3 and TRBJ2-2, reads GAGVSQTPSNKVTEKGKYVELRCDPISGHTALYWYRQSLGQGPEFLIYFQGTGAADDSGLPNDRFFAVRPEGSVSTLKIQRTERGDSAVYLCASSLTPGNTGELFFGEGSRLTVL.

In this sample, this clonotype turned up a few times. The chain carries TRBV6-1 and TRBJ2-1; 8 nucleotides agree with TRBD1. Germline V gene sequence: CDR1 MNHNS, CDR2 SASEGT. The length of the CDR3 is 16 residues. Trimming at V came to 6 bases and at J to 3 bases, leaving 10 bases not matched to a gene. CDR3 sequence: CASRLGTGNLYNEQFF. CDR3 coding DNA: TGTGCCAGCAGGCTCGGGACAGGAAACCTCTACAATGAGCAGTTCTTC.

This clonotype was counted a single time. The rearrangement joins TRBV5-4 to TRBJ1-2; TRBD1 agrees at 8 bases. After removal of 2 bases from V and 3 bases from J, the junction contained 6 bases not matched to a gene. This CDR3 is built from 15 residues. CDR1 is SGHNT and CDR2 is YYREEE in the germline V gene (reference sequence). DNA for the CDR3: TGTGCCAGCAGCTTAAGAGCCAGGGGGCACTATGGCTACACCTTC. Its translation: CASSLRARGHYGYTF.